Listed here are 24 T cell receptor beta chains from one sample, sequenced in a study of blood T cell repertoires in COVID-19. Assay used: immunoSEQ multiplex PCR; TCRdb lists only in-frame clones, some missing. Among tens of thousands of clones listed, just over 85% were seen once. The sequencing sample was made of peripheral blood. The receptor source for this set is an elderly woman with acute or convalescent COVID-19.

The table lists this clone with a few counts. The genes are TRBV9 and TRBJ2-7, with TRBD2 as a possible D gene (7 bases). Germline V gene lookup returns CDR1 SGDLS and CDR2 YYNGEE. Trimming stripped 4 bases from V and 4 bases from J, with 18 bases between. The CDR3 length is 15 residues. The CDR3 coding sequence is TGTGCCAGCAGCCCCCAGGGGCTAGCGGAGTACGAGCAGTACTTC. The encoded protein is CASSPQGLAEYEQYF.

The chain is built from TRBV21-1 and TRBJ2-2; the table's D call, TRBD2, has no DNA check behind it. TRBV21-1 represents a pseudogene. The CDR3 extends over 17 amino acids. The chain's CDR3 is CASSKNIRLGNTGELFF. CDR3 coding DNA: TGTGCCAGCAGCAAAAATATCAGACTAGGGAACACCGGGGAGCTGTTTTTT.

The gene calls are TRBV19 and TRBJ1-4, with 9 bases that match TRBD1. The length of the CDR3 is 13 residues. Germline V gene data show CDR1 as LNHDA and CDR2 as SQIVND (reference sequence). The ends lost 5 bases at V and 7 bases at J; junction bases unmatched: 2. The DNA for the CDR3 is TGTGCCAGTAGTCCGGACAGGGGTGAAAAACTGTTTTTT. It encodes CASSPDRGEKLFF.

This clone was detected only once. The rearrangement links TRBV18 to TRBJ1-2; maybe TRBD1 (6 bases). The CDR3 contains 11 residues. Trimming took 6 bases from V and 8 from J, leaving 10 bases between them. Germline values: CDR1 KGHSH, CDR2 LQKENI. The CDR3 sequence: CASSYRDGYTF. As DNA, the CDR3 is TGTGCCAGCTCGTACAGGGACGGCTACACCTTC.

This clone is a singleton in its sample. This rearrangement joins TRBV12-3 or TRBV12-4 to TRBJ1-3; no clear D gene. The CDR3 runs 12 residues. The V end lost 6 bases, the J end lost 1 base, and 4 bases lay between the germline ends. The CDR3 DNA sequence: TGTGCCAGCAGGACTTCTGGAAACACCATATATTTT. It translates to CASRTSGNTIYF.

This chain links TRBV20-1 with TRBJ2-7, with D perhaps matching TRBD1 (6 bases). The CDR3 loop spans 11 amino acids. The germline V gene has CDR1 DFQATT and CDR2 SNEGSKA (reference sequence). Deletions cut 6 bases from V and 5 bases from J, with 11 bases between. DNA for the CDR3: TGCAGTGCAAACGGACAGAACGAGCAGTACTTC. It translates to CSANGQNEQYF.

This chain connects TRBV10-1 to TRBJ2-2; D not certain. This CDR3 has 13 residues. V dropped 5 bases and J dropped 1 base, with 5 bases sitting between them. The V gene's germline CDR1 is WNHNN and CDR2 SYGVQD (reference sequence). CDR3 loop: CASSKRNTGELFF. The CDR3 coding sequence is TGCGCCAGCAGTAAGCGGAACACCGGGGAGCTGTTTTTT.

The gene calls are TRBV2 and TRBJ1-1; perhaps TRBD1 as D (5 bases). CDR1 SNHLY and CDR2 FYNNEI come from the germline V gene. The V end was cut by 7 bases, the J end by 4 bases, with 13 bases between. The CDR3 spans 13 residues. CDR3 sequence: CASTSLGGTEAFF. The CDR3 nucleotides are TGTGCCAGCACAAGTCTCGGGGGCACTGAAGCTTTCTTT. The whole variable domain, filled in from reference TRBV2 and TRBJ1-1, reads EPEVTQTPSHQVTQMGQEVILRCVPISNHLYFYWYRQILGQKVEFLVSFYNNEISEKSEIFDDQFSVERPDGSNFTLKIRSTKLEDSAMYFCASTSLGGTEAFFGQGTRLTVV.

The chain has TRBV5-1 and TRBJ1-2, with 7 bases fitting TRBD1. The CDR3 totals 17 residues. Losses at the gene ends were 4 bases for V and 0 bases for J; bases not matched to a gene: 12. Germline-derived CDR1 and CDR2 are SGHRS and YFSETQ. The DNA for the CDR3 is TGCGCCAGCAGCCCTGCCACCTCTGGACAGGCTAACTATGGCTACACCTTC. Encoded protein: CASSPATSGQANYGYTF.

The chain recombines TRBV5-1 with TRBJ1-3; D is possibly TRBD1 (5 bases). Per germline, CDR1 SGHRS and CDR2 YFSETQ. V was trimmed by 2 bases and J by 0 bases, leaving 9 bases between them. This CDR3 spans 15 amino acids. The chain's CDR3 is CASSFSGLSGNTIYF. CDR3 nucleotide sequence: TGCGCCAGCAGCTTCTCAGGGCTCTCTGGAAACACCATATATTTT.

The CDR3 is CASSFGGNEQYF. CDR3 sequence (DNA): TGTGCCAGCAGTTTTGGGGGGAACGAGCAGTACTTC. The V call is TRBV12-3 or TRBV12-4, the J call TRBJ2-7; tentative D call: TRBD2 (6 bases). CDR3 length: 12 amino acids. Trimming removed 3 bases from V and 5 bases from J, with 8 bases in between.

A single count supports this clone. The rearrangement links TRBV2 to TRBJ1-6; perhaps TRBD1 as D (6 bases). Trimming cost V 6 bases and J 0 bases, with 12 bases left between them. The CDR3 is made up of 16 amino acids. Germline CDR1 reads SNHLY; CDR2 reads FYNNEI. CDR3 amino acids: CASSGQLSSYNSPLHF. CDR3 sequence (DNA): TGTGCCAGCAGCGGACAGTTAAGCTCCTATAATTCACCCCTCCACTTT.

This chain connects TRBV28 to TRBJ1-4; D perhaps matches TRBD1 (5 bases). CDR3 length: 16 residues. Germline CDR1 is MDHEN and CDR2 is SYDVKM. V gave up 2 bases and J gave up 4 bases, with 14 bases separating them. This CDR3 reads CASSLAQGGFNEKLFF. The CDR3 region has the DNA TGTGCCAGCAGTTTAGCCCAGGGAGGGTTTAATGAAAAACTGTTTTTT.

CDR3 region: CASSPLAGASYEQFF. DNA for the CDR3: TGTGCCAGCTCACCACTCGCGGGAGCCAGCTATGAGCAGTTCTTC. The genes are TRBV18 and TRBJ2-1; 7 nucleotides agree with TRBD2. Germline values: CDR1 KGHSH, CDR2 LQKENI. J was trimmed by 8 bases and V by 1 base; bases with no gene match: 8. The CDR3 contains 15 residues.

The chain uses TRBV7-2 and TRBJ1-1; D not resolved. V gave up 5 bases and J gave up 6 bases, with 10 bases separating them. The V gene's germline CDR1 is SGHTA and CDR2 FQGNSA. This CDR3 region has 12 residues. The CDR3 DNA sequence: TGTGCCAGCAGCACGCGGGGATCTGAAGCTTTCTTT. Its translation: CASSTRGSEAFF. Using reference TRBV7-2 and TRBJ1-1 for the parts outside the CDR3, the full variable domain is GAGVSQSPSNKVTEKGKDVELRCDPISGHTALYWYRQSLGQGLEFLIYFQGNSAPDKSGLPSDRFSAERTGGSVSTLTIQRTQQEDSAVYLCASSTRGSEAFFGQGTRLTVV.

The chain is built from TRBV30 and TRBJ2-7; D perhaps matches TRBD2 (6 bases). V lost 0 bases to trimming and J lost 5 bases, with 17 bases between them. CDR3 length: 15 residues. The germline CDR1 and CDR2 sequences are GTSNPN and SVGIG (reference sequence). The CDR3 coding sequence is TGTGCCTGGAGTGTACCAACCGATGCGGGGAACGAGCAGTACTTC. Its translation: CAWSVPTDAGNEQYF. The variable domain in full, completed from reference TRBV30 and TRBJ2-7, reads SQTIHQWPATLVQPVGSPLSLECTVEGTSNPNLYWYRQAAGRGLQLLFYSVGIGQISSEVPQNLSASRPQDRQFILSSKKLLLSDSGFYLCAWSVPTDAGNEQYFGPGTRLTVT.

V and J are TRBV5-1 and TRBJ1-5, with D perhaps matching TRBD1 (6 bases). This CDR3 comprises 14 residues. The ends were cut back, 2 bases at V and 7 bases at J, with 13 bases in the middle. Germline CDR1 reads SGHRS; CDR2 reads YFSETQ. The CDR3 loop reads CASSLQGLGQPQHF. CDR3 coding DNA: TGCGCCAGCAGCTTACAGGGCCTGGGACAGCCCCAGCATTTT.

J is TRBJ2-5 and V is TRBV5-1; D gene uncertain. Germline V gene sequence: CDR1 SGHRS, CDR2 YFSETQ. The CDR3 totals 15 residues. V lost 8 bases and J lost 2, with 19 bases in between. CDR3 coding DNA: TGCGCCAGTAGGTCGGCGGTTACCGTACAAGAGACCCAGTACTTC. Protein: CASRSAVTVQETQYF.

The V gene is TRBV7-3, the J gene TRBJ2-4; TRBD1 aligns across 7 bases. The germline CDR1 and CDR2 sequences are SGHTA and FQGTGA. CDR3 length: 14 amino acids. The V gene end was trimmed by 2 bases and the J gene end by 9 bases; junction bases not matched to a gene: 7. The DNA for the CDR3 is TGTGCCAGCAGCTTAGATACAGGGGAGAGCATTCAGTACTTC. Translated: CASSLDTGESIQYF. The full variable domain, completed using reference TRBV7-3 and TRBJ2-4, is GAGVSQTPSNKVTEKGKYVELRCDPISGHTALYWYRQSLGQGPEFLIYFQGTGAADDSGLPNDRFFAVRPEGSVSTLKIQRTERGDSAVYLCASSLDTGESIQYFGAGTRLSVL.

The genes are TRBV5-1 and TRBJ1-1, with D possibly being TRBD1 (6 bases). Per germline, CDR1 SGHRS and CDR2 YFSETQ. The CDR3 is 13 residues long. V was shortened by 0 bases and J by 6 bases, with 9 bases between the two germline ends. CDR3: CASSLARGSEAFF. CDR3 sequence (DNA): TGCGCCAGCAGCTTGGCCAGGGGATCTGAAGCTTTCTTT.

The chain combines TRBV19 with TRBJ1-2; D not certain. The CDR3 runs 14 residues. From germline, CDR1 is LNHDA and CDR2 SQIVND (reference sequence). Deletions cut 3 bases from V and 8 bases from J, with 16 bases between. The CDR3 is CASSMVGNTRGYTF. The CDR3 DNA follows: TGTGCCAGTAGTATGGTCGGGAATACGAGGGGCTACACCTTC. Drawing the rest from reference TRBV19 and TRBJ1-2, the complete variable domain is DGGITQSPKYLFRKEGQNVTLSCEQNLNHDAMYWYRQDPGQGLRLIYYSQIVNDFQKGDIAEGYSVSREKKESFPLTVTSAQKNPTAFYLCASSMVGNTRGYTFGSGTRLTVV.

The chain carries TRBV12-3 or TRBV12-4 and TRBJ1-1; perhaps TRBD1 as D (5 bases). The V and J ends lost 8 bases and 4 bases respectively, with 14 bases between them. CDR3 length: 13 amino acids. For the CDR3, the DNA is TGTGCCAGCCTCTCAGGGTACACCACTGAAGCTTTCTTT. It codes for CASLSGYTTEAFF.

This rearrangement joins TRBV19 to TRBJ1-1; 10 bases match TRBD1. Germline V gene data show CDR1 as LNHDA and CDR2 as SQIVND (reference sequence). V gave up 6 bases and J gave up 3 bases; unmatched junction bases: 1. CDR3 length: 13 residues. The CDR3 loop is CASSGQGDTEAFF. CDR3 nucleotide sequence: TGTGCCAGTAGCGGACAGGGGGACACTGAAGCTTTCTTT.

V gene TRBV6-5 combines with J gene TRBJ2-5; the D gene is possibly TRBD2 (5 bases). V lost 5 bases, J lost 5 bases, and 15 bases lay in between. The CDR3 is made up of 14 amino acids. CDR1 and CDR2 from the germline V gene are MNHEY and SVGAGI. The CDR3 DNA reads as TGTGCCAGCAGTCCCCGGGCCCCGGGGGAGACCCAGTACTTC. Encoded protein: CASSPRAPGETQYF.